Described below is a single T cell receptor beta chain sequence and its context. This record comes from a study of shared clonotypes between healthy human individuals. Clones were sequenced by immunoSEQ multiplex PCR, and TCRdb holds only the in-frame ones, with some missing. The data hold approximately 2.3 million clones, with 90% to 95% observed a single time. CDR1 and CDR2 (germline): MGHDK, SYGVNS. This CDR3 has 12 amino acids. V lost 4 bases and J 5 bases, leaving 8 bases between the germline ends. Donors had no recently reported acute infections or vaccinations and were HIV-negative. Division of CD4+ cells produced a CD45RA+ naive subset and a CD45RA-negative memory subset.

The chain is built from TRBV25-1 and TRBJ2-5; D remains ambiguous. The receptor was derived from a man between 18 and 35 years old in good health. Some clones in this sample may be carry-over from other donors' samples. Sequencing was performed on naive CD4+ T cells from PBMCs. Subset given: CD45RA+ positively selected. The chain's CDR3 is CASSGPRETQYF. The CDR3 coding sequence is TGTGCCAGCAGTGGCCCTAGGGAGACCCAGTACTTC.